Shown below are 4 T cell receptor beta chains from a single sample sequenced in a study of cytomegalovirus exposure and HLA in healthy donors. Primers for the PCR totalled 60 Vbeta and 13 Jbeta. TCRdb's copy holds only in-frame clones and misses some; the assay was immunoSEQ multiplex PCR. The data show about 160,000 clones, 75% seen once. Sample: PBMCs. The receptors shown here come from a woman between 50 and 59 years old in good health and CMV-seropositive.

CDR3: CASSQIGQGTDTQYF. The CDR3 nucleotides read TGTGCCAGCAGTCAAATAGGACAGGGCACAGATACGCAGTATTTT. This chain links TRBV6-5 with TRBJ2-3; 7 nucleotides align to TRBD1. V trimming: 5 bases; J trimming: 1 base; junction bases outside the gene matches: 6. CDR1 and CDR2 from the germline V gene are MNHEY and SVGAGI. This CDR3 is built from 15 residues.

V gene TRBV5-1 combines with J gene TRBJ2-3; a weak D match, TRBD2 (6 bases). Per the germline V gene, CDR1 is SGHRS and CDR2 is YFSETQ. The CDR3 is made up of 15 amino acids. Between the trimmed V and J ends, which lost 4 bases and 3 bases, there was a span of 15 bases. CDR3 sequence reads: CASSRDFRKTDTQYF. The CDR3, as DNA: TGCGCCAGCAGCCGGGACTTCAGGAAAACAGATACGCAGTATTTT. The full variable domain, completed using reference TRBV5-1 and TRBJ2-3, is KAGVTQTPRYLIKTRGQQVTLSCSPISGHRSVSWYQQTPGQGLQFLFEYFSETQRNKGNFPGRFSGRQFSNSRSEMNVSTLELGDSALYLCASSRDFRKTDTQYFGPGTRLTVL.

There are a few counts of this clone. V is TRBV15 and J is TRBJ1-2; D not resolved. The V end was cut by 3 bases, the J end by 7 bases, with 21 bases between. The CDR3 spans 16 residues. CDR1 is LNHNV and CDR2 is YYDKDF in the germline V gene (reference sequence). CDR3: CATSSREGFIVSGYTF. For the CDR3, the DNA is TGTGCCACCAGCAGTAGGGAGGGCTTCATCGTTTCTGGCTACACCTTC.

The chain is built from TRBV7-9 and TRBJ1-1; tentatively, D is TRBD1 (5 bases). Germline assignment: CDR1 SEHNR and CDR2 FQNEAQ (reference sequence). The V and J ends lost 4 bases and 5 bases respectively, with 14 bases between them. This CDR3 has 14 amino acids. This CDR3 is CASSSRVGRTEAFF. DNA of the CDR3: TGTGCCAGCAGCTCTCGAGTGGGGCGAACTGAAGCTTTCTTT.